The 28 T cell receptor beta chains given below trace back to one sample, sequenced in a study of T cell repertoires in aging, cancer and after chemotherapy. Multiplex touch-down PCR with TRB-A/B primers amplified rearranged V-D-J TRB sequences. TCRdb re-derived calls from the multiplex PCR reads in MiXCR, one entry per CDR3 protein. Among about 10,000 distinct CDR3 sequences listed, roughly 37% were seen once. The template was genomic DNA from peripheral blood, not RNA. Sequenced input: blood. These receptor sequences come from a human donor in good health.

The J gene is TRBJ1-4, the V gene TRBV27; the D is unclear. V was shortened by 3 bases and J by 7 bases, with 12 bases between the two germline ends. CDR1 is MNHEY and CDR2 is SMNVEV in the germline V gene (reference sequence). This CDR3 is built from 14 residues. Here the CDR3 DNA reads TGTGCCAGCAGTTTTAGAGGGAGTGGTGAAAAACTGTTTTTT. Amino acids: CASSFRGSGEKLFF. Looking up the rest from reference TRBV27 and TRBJ1-4 gives the full variable domain: EAQVTQNPRYLITVTGKKLTVTCSQNMNHEYMSWYRQDPGLGLRQIYYSMNVEVTDKGDVPEGYKVSRKEKRNFPLILESPSPNQTSLYFCASSFRGSGEKLFFGSGTQLSVL.

Regarding this clonotype: It may be a read error: a sequence one base away is much more abundant. The CDR3 bases are TGTGCCAGTAGTATAGTTGGACTAGCGGGCCGTACGAACACAGATACGCAGTATTTT. It is translated as CASSIVGLAGRTNTDTQYF. The rearrangement joins TRBV19 to TRBJ2-3; 11 bases align to TRBD2. This CDR3 contains 19 residues. From germline, CDR1 is LNHDA and CDR2 SQIVND (reference sequence). The junction had 11 bases not matched to a gene; V was cut back by 1 base and J by 2 bases.

V is TRBV6-5 and J is TRBJ2-5; 11 bases are shared with TRBD1. The CDR3 is 15 residues long. V trimming: 6 bases; J trimming: 5 bases; junction bases outside the gene matches: 8. Germline assignment: CDR1 MNHEY and CDR2 SVGAGI. The CDR3 protein is CASSGQGAGDETQYF. DNA for the CDR3: TGTGCCAGCAGCGGACAGGGGGCCGGAGATGAGACCCAGTACTTC.

The rearrangement links TRBV12-3 or TRBV12-4 to TRBJ1-5; no clear D gene. This CDR3 region has 17 residues. Deletions cut 1 base from V and 2 bases from J, with 15 bases between. The CDR3 protein is CASSLGEGFEGNQPQHF. In DNA, the CDR3 is TGTGCCAGCAGTTTAGGAGAAGGGTTTGAGGGCAATCAGCCCCAGCATTTT.

This clonotype was detected only once. The chain is built from TRBV5-7 and TRBJ2-7; TRBD1 or TRBD2 may be the D gene (5 bases each). TRBV5-7 is an open reading frame whose function is uncertain. With 2 bases removed from V and 2 bases from J, the gap between germline ends came to 14 bases. CDR3 size: 15 residues. The CDR3: CASSFPGRRTYEQYF. The CDR3 DNA reads TGTGCCAGCAGCTTTCCGGGACGGAGGACCTACGAGCAGTACTTC.

This clonotype is labeled medium-sized (0.01 to 0.1%). DNA for the CDR3: TGCAGCGCCCGGAGCCTTTACAATGAGCAGTTCTTC. This encodes CSARSLYNEQFF. This chain links TRBV29-1 with TRBJ2-1; D not certain. CDR3 size: 12 residues. Germline CDR1 SQVTM, CDR2 ANQGSEA. V shed 7 bases and J shed 4 bases, with 11 bases lying between them.

By sample share, this clonotype is medium-sized. This chain joins TRBV30 and TRBJ2-1; 13 nucleotides match TRBD2. Germline CDR1 reads GTSNPN; CDR2 reads SVGIG (reference sequence). J was trimmed by 1 base and V by 4 bases; bases with no gene match: 10. This CDR3 spans 18 amino acids. The DNA of the CDR3 is TGTGCCTGGACCAGAGTAGGACTAGCGGGAGAGTCCTACAATGAGCAGTTCTTC. Amino acids: CAWTRVGLAGESYNEQFF.

This clonotype was counted a few times. V is TRBV12-3 or TRBV12-4 and J is TRBJ2-5, with D possibly TRBD1 on 6 matching bases. The germline V and J ends were trimmed by 6 bases and 0 bases, with 11 bases remaining between them. This CDR3 is built from 14 residues. CDR3 protein: CASSQYRDQETQYF. The CDR3 region has the DNA TGTGCCAGCAGCCAATACAGGGACCAAGAGACCCAGTACTTC.

The chain links TRBV19 to TRBJ2-7; 8 bases are shared with TRBD2. This CDR3 spans 15 amino acids. After removal of 3 bases from V and 3 bases from J, the junction contained 7 bases not matched to a gene. CDR1 and CDR2 (germline): LNHDA, SQIVND (reference sequence). CDR3 in DNA: TGTGCCAGTAGTATCATAAGCGGGAGTGGCTACGAGCAGTACTTC. This codes for CASSIISGSGYEQYF.

There are a few counts of this clonotype. The chain uses TRBV5-4 and TRBJ2-3; D unresolved. The germline CDR1 and CDR2 sequences are SGHNT and YYREEE (reference sequence). V was clipped by 4 bases and J by 4 bases, with 19 bases between them. The length of the CDR3 is 16 residues. The CDR3 region is CASSAQVDIGADTQYF. CDR3 nucleotide sequence: TGTGCCAGCAGCGCGCAGGTCGATATTGGGGCAGATACGCAGTATTTT.

This clonotype has only a few counts. The chain is built from TRBV5-5 and TRBJ2-1; 8 bases agree with TRBD2. Trimming cost V 4 bases and J 6 bases; bases outside gene matches: 15. CDR1 and CDR2 (germline): SGHKS, YYEKEE (reference sequence). The CDR3 runs to 17 residues. CDR3 sequence (DNA): TGTGCCAGCAGCCCACTCGGGGGCGGGAGGTGGGTCAATGAGCAGTTCTTC. It translates to CASSPLGGGRWVNEQFF. Together with reference TRBV5-5 and TRBJ2-1, the CDR3 gives the full variable domain: DAGVTQSPTHLIKTRGQQVTLRCSPISGHKSVSWYQQVLGQGPQFIFQYYEKEERGRGNFPDRFSARQFPNYSSELNVNALLLGDSALYLCASSPLGGGRWVNEQFFGPGTRLTVL.

This clonotype has just a few counts. The CDR3 protein is CASSPIPSPPTGELFF. CDR3 bases: TGTGCCAGCTCACCTATTCCCTCGCCCCCGACCGGGGAGCTGTTTTTT. V gene TRBV18 combines with J gene TRBJ2-2; the D is unclear. The CDR3 runs 16 residues. Germline V gene sequence: CDR1 KGHSH, CDR2 LQKENI. Between the trimmed V and J ends, which lost 3 bases and 5 bases, there was a span of 16 bases.

This clonotype was seen a handful of times. The CDR3 here is CASSLRVVAGTETQYF. DNA of the CDR3: TGTGCCAGCAGCTTGCGAGTCGTAGCGGGAACAGAGACCCAGTACTTC. The chain combines TRBV5-6 with TRBJ2-5; 8 bases agree with TRBD2. This CDR3 region has 16 residues. From germline, CDR1 is SGHDT and CDR2 YYEEEE. Trimming removed 1 base from V and 4 bases from J; junction bases left unmatched: 9.

In its sample, this clonotype is medium-sized (0.01 to 0.1%). The chain joins TRBV11-1 to TRBJ2-1, with D tentatively TRBD2 (5 bases). This CDR3 has 12 amino acids. With 5 bases removed from V and 7 bases from J, the gap between germline ends came to 9 bases. Per the germline V gene, CDR1 is SGHAT and CDR2 is FQDESV (reference sequence). The chain's CDR3 is CASSREGNEQFF. The CDR3 coding sequence is TGTGCCAGCAGCCGCGAGGGAAATGAGCAGTTCTTC.

The genes are TRBV6-6 and TRBJ2-7; D remains ambiguous. The CDR3 contains 14 residues. Germline V CDR1 and CDR2: MNHNY, SVGAGI (reference sequence). V lost 2 bases and J lost 2, with 10 bases in between. The CDR3 protein is CASSYDLNPYEQYF. The CDR3 DNA is TGTGCCAGCAGTTACGACCTGAACCCCTACGAGCAGTACTTC.

V usage is TRBV6-5 and J usage is TRBJ1-1; D unresolved. This CDR3 has 15 amino acids. V lost 3 bases and J lost 4, with 15 bases in between. The germline gives CDR1 MNHEY, CDR2 SVGAGI. In DNA, the CDR3 is TGTGCCAGCAGTTATATTGGGGTGCCAGTCACTGAAGCTTTCTTT. Protein sequence: CASSYIGVPVTEAFF.

The chain combines TRBV5-6 with TRBJ1-4; D is unresolved. Germline V gene sequence: CDR1 SGHDT, CDR2 YYEEEE. The ends were cut back, 1 base at V and 8 bases at J, with 15 bases in the middle. This CDR3 has 15 amino acids. The CDR3 sequence: CASSLNRVFGEKLFF. The CDR3 DNA is TGTGCCAGCAGCTTGAATCGGGTATTTGGGGAAAAACTGTTTTTT.

This clonotype was seen just once. The chain uses TRBV12-3 or TRBV12-4 and TRBJ2-1; D ambiguous. The CDR3 spans 15 residues. V was trimmed by 3 bases and J by 2 bases, leaving 11 bases between them. CDR3: CASSFGAQPYNEQFF. The CDR3 bases are TGTGCCAGCAGTTTTGGAGCGCAACCCTACAATGAGCAGTTCTTC.

This clonotype was observed a handful of times. The rearrangement uses TRBV27 and TRBJ2-7; TRBD2 matches at 11 bases. V was clipped by 6 bases and J by 2 bases; unmatched bases: 3. The CDR3 totals 14 residues. Germline V gene sequence: CDR1 MNHEY, CDR2 SMNVEV (reference sequence). The CDR3 here is CASRLAGGTYEQYF. In DNA, the CDR3 is TGTGCCAGCAGGCTAGCGGGGGGAACCTACGAGCAGTACTTC.

CDR3 loop: CAWSANLGASKGYTF. In DNA, the CDR3 is TGTGCCTGGAGTGCAAATCTAGGGGCTTCTAAAGGCTACACCTTC. The chain links TRBV30 to TRBJ1-2, with a weak D call TRBD1 (5 bases). CDR1 GTSNPN and CDR2 SVGIG come from the germline V gene (reference sequence). V was cut by 1 base and J by 8 bases, with 20 bases left in between. This CDR3 is built from 15 residues.

The CDR3 spells CASRQGEETQYF. The CDR3 DNA is TGTGCCAGCAGGCAGGGGGAAGAGACCCAGTACTTC. V is TRBV7-6 and J is TRBJ2-5; TRBD1 matches 7 bases. CDR1 SGHVS and CDR2 FNYEAQ come from the germline V gene. This CDR3 has 12 residues. With V trimmed by 6 bases and J by 3 bases, 1 base remained unmatched.

Within the sample, this clonotype is medium-sized (0.01 to 0.1%). This chain connects TRBV29-1 to TRBJ1-2; unclear D gene. V lost 8 bases and J 4 bases, leaving 14 bases between the germline ends. The germline V gene encodes CDR1 SQVTM and CDR2 ANQGSEA. The CDR3 consists of 12 residues. CDR3 protein: CSSRDNGYGYTF. The DNA of the CDR3 is TGCAGCAGCCGGGATAACGGCTATGGCTACACCTTC.

The rearrangement links TRBV5-5 to TRBJ2-7; no reliable D call. The V gene lost 1 base and the J gene lost 1 base, with 15 bases spanning the gap. Germline CDR1 is SGHKS and CDR2 is YYEKEE (reference sequence). The length of the CDR3 is 16 residues. The CDR3 reads CASSLSQRSLSYEQYF. The DNA for the CDR3 is TGTGCCAGCAGCTTGAGTCAAAGGTCACTTTCCTACGAGCAGTACTTC.

The chain is built from TRBV19 and TRBJ1-1; D gene uncertain. The V end lost 8 bases, the J end lost 1 base, and 11 bases lay between the germline ends. CDR1 is LNHDA and CDR2 is SQIVND in the germline V gene (reference sequence). The CDR3 covers 13 residues. CDR3 residues: CASAPSGNTEAFF. Written as DNA, the CDR3 is TGTGCCAGTGCCCCCAGCGGGAACACTGAAGCTTTCTTT.

The chain employs TRBV30 and TRBJ1-3; D uncertain. Trimming shortened V by 5 bases and J by 0 bases, and 14 bases separated the two germline ends. The CDR3 extends over 15 amino acids. Germline V lookup: CDR1 GTSNPN, CDR2 SVGIG (reference sequence). The CDR3 DNA reads TGTGCCTGGGGGCTTTTAGCGCTCTCTGGAAACACCATATATTTT. This sequence encodes CAWGLLALSGNTIYF.

This sequence joins TRBV6-6 and TRBJ2-1; TRBD2 aligns across 10 bases. Trimming took 6 bases from V and 8 from J; bases not matched to a gene: 10. Germline-derived CDR1 and CDR2 are MNHNY and SVGAGI (reference sequence). CDR3 length equals 15 residues. The CDR3 DNA sequence: TGTGCCAGCAGCTCCGGGACTAGCGTCCTCGATGAGCAGTTCTTC. This sequence encodes CASSSGTSVLDEQFF.

Only a few counts were recorded for this clonotype. V gene TRBV19 combines with J gene TRBJ1-4; 9 positions agree with TRBD1. V shed 6 bases and J 6 bases; nucleotides not matched to a gene: 2. The CDR3 loop spans 13 amino acids. The V gene's germline CDR1 is LNHDA and CDR2 SQIVND (reference sequence). The CDR3 here is CASRWTGDEKLFF. In DNA form, the CDR3 reads TGTGCCAGTAGGTGGACAGGGGATGAAAAACTGTTTTTT.

The J gene is TRBJ2-5, the V gene TRBV6-5; D not resolved. The CDR3 has 12 residues. In germline, CDR1 is MNHEY, CDR2 SVGAGI. The germline V and J ends were trimmed by 0 bases and 4 bases, with 3 bases remaining between them. The CDR3 nucleotides are TGTGCCAGCAGTTACTCAGGAGAGACCCAGTACTTC. Its translation: CASSYSGETQYF.